Below, 22 T cell receptor beta chains from the same sample are listed, as sequenced in a study of metastatic and nonmetastatic thyroid tumors. Nobody among the patients had been given any treatment before thyroid surgery. TCRdb redid the clone calls on the PCR reads using MiXCR. The repertoire includes approximately 19,000 clones, approximately 22% of them detected once, and about 9.4% sits in the top ten. The sequenced sample consisted of tumor tissue. The receptors stem from a male donor with papillary thyroid cancer or a benign thyroid nodule (not recorded which). Some clones in this sample may be carry-over from other donors' samples.

On this clone: The junction shows a germline mismatch at one end, possibly a read error. The rearrangement links TRBV13 to TRBJ2-6; D might be TRBD1 or TRBD2, each matching 5 bases. Germline CDR1 PRHDT, CDR2 FYEKMQ (reference sequence). The CDR3 loop spans 19 amino acids. The DNA of the CDR3 is TGTGCCAGCGGCTTAACCGGGACCTTGAAACTCTCTGGGGCCAACGTCCTGAGTTTC. This translates into CASGLTGTLKLSGANVLSF.

This clone has a count of ten or more. The V call is TRBV20-1, the J call TRBJ2-1; D possibly uses TRBD1 or TRBD2 (5 bases each). Per the germline V gene, CDR1 is DFQATT and CDR2 is SNEGSKA (reference sequence). This CDR3 contains 16 residues. V was pared by 0 bases and J by 12 bases, with 24 bases between. In nucleotides, the CDR3 is TGCAGTGCTAGAGAGAACTTCGGGACGGCAGAGATATGGCAGTTCTTC. This encodes CSARENFGTAEIWQFF.

This clone occurred many times. The gene calls are TRBV28 and TRBJ1-4; no reliable D call. CDR1 is MDHEN and CDR2 is SYDVKM in the germline V gene. V lost 6 bases and J 4 bases, leaving 18 bases between the germline ends. The CDR3 loop spans 16 amino acids. The chain's CDR3 is CASSPRLWSLNEKLFF. Written as DNA, the CDR3 is TGTGCCAGCAGCCCTCGGCTTTGGTCCCTTAATGAAAAACTGTTTTTT.

This clone was observed many times. This sequence joins TRBV5-6 and TRBJ2-1; possibly TRBD2 for D (5 bases). This CDR3 has 18 residues. V lost 1 base, J lost 4 bases, and 21 bases lay in between. The V gene's germline CDR1 is SGHDT and CDR2 YYEEEE. The CDR3: CASSLNVGSGTFYNEQFF. CDR3 nucleotide sequence: TGTGCCAGCAGCTTGAATGTAGGGAGTGGAACATTTTACAATGAGCAGTTCTTC.

This clone was observed many times. The rearrangement joins TRBV25-1 to TRBJ2-2; 9 bases agree with TRBD2. Germline values: CDR1 MGHDK, CDR2 SYGVNS. After removal of 4 bases from V and 3 bases from J, the junction contained 0 bases not matched to a gene. The CDR3 runs to 14 residues. The CDR3 is CASSGTSDTGELFF. The CDR3 nucleotides read TGTGCCAGCAGTGGGACTAGCGACACCGGGGAGCTGTTTTTT.

Comments on this clone: At one of its ends the junction is not consistent with the germline gene, which may arise from a read error. The chain carries TRBV4-2 and TRBJ2-2; TRBD1 is a possible D gene (5 bases). Germline V gene sequence: CDR1 LGHNA, CDR2 YNFKEQ. CDR3 length: 16 residues. The CDR3 loop is CASSQDWAGNPGELFF. DNA of the CDR3: TGTGCCAGCAGCCAAGATTGGGCAGGGAACCCCGGGGAGCTGTTTTTT.

This clone has at least ten counts. This chain links TRBV7-9 with TRBJ1-6; no clear D. The CDR3 spans 13 residues. The germline CDR1 and CDR2 sequences are SEHNR and FQNEAQ (reference sequence). V shed 5 bases and J shed 8 bases, with 10 bases lying between them. The CDR3 sequence: CASSRTQDSPLHF. CDR3 bases: TGTGCCAGCAGCCGCACTCAGGATTCACCCCTCCACTTT.

The chain carries TRBV28 and TRBJ2-3, with TRBD2 identical over 7 bases. Trimming removed 7 bases from V and 3 bases from J; junction bases left unmatched: 10. Germline values: CDR1 MDHEN, CDR2 SYDVKM. The CDR3 runs to 15 residues. The CDR3 sequence: CASTPGLEVTDTQYF. CDR3 in DNA: TGTGCCAGCACCCCCGGACTAGAGGTGACAGATACGCAGTATTTT.

This clone is medium-sized (0.01 to 0.1%) in the sample. V usage is TRBV20-1 and J usage is TRBJ1-1; no clear D. Trimming removed 6 bases at V and 0 bases at J, with 8 bases between. The CDR3 extends over 12 amino acids. Per germline, CDR1 DFQATT and CDR2 SNEGSKA (reference sequence). CDR3 sequence: CSAIPLNTEAFF. In DNA, the CDR3 is TGCAGTGCCATCCCCTTGAACACTGAAGCTTTCTTT.

This clone occurred many times. The rearrangement joins TRBV6-2 or TRBV6-3 to TRBJ2-7; 10 nucleotides align to TRBD2. Germline values: CDR1 MNHEY, CDR2 SVGEGT. The CDR3 is made up of 13 amino acids. The trim removed 8 bases at V and 4 bases at J, leaving 5 bases unmatched. Here the CDR3 DNA reads TGTGCCAGCTCACTAGCGGGATTTTACGAGCAGTACTTC. Protein product: CASSLAGFYEQYF.

A remark on this clone: A much larger clone differs by one base, so this may be a read error. The chain carries TRBV9 and TRBJ2-7; possibly TRBD1 or TRBD2 for D (5 bases each). V gave up 3 bases and J gave up 9 bases, with 16 bases separating them. The V gene's germline CDR1 is SGDLS and CDR2 YYNGEE. The CDR3 totals 13 residues. The CDR3 here is CASSAGPWGGQYF. The CDR3 nucleotides read TGTGCCAGCAGCGCGGGGCCGTGGGGCGGGCAGTACTTC.

There are a few counts of this clone. The V call is TRBV13, the J call TRBJ2-5; 13 nucleotides align to TRBD2. This CDR3 spans 15 amino acids. With V trimmed by 6 bases and J by 5 bases, 6 bases remained unmatched. Germline lookup yields CDR1 PRHDT and CDR2 FYEKMQ (reference sequence). CDR3 amino acids: CASRTQGLAGETQYF. CDR3 DNA: TGTGCCAGCAGAACCCAGGGACTAGCGGGGGAGACCCAGTACTTC.

This clone showed up many times. Being one base from a much bigger clone, this may be a read error. The chain employs TRBV11-2 and TRBJ1-2; no clear D. The germline gives CDR1 SGHAT, CDR2 FQNNGV. The CDR3 loop spans 13 amino acids. CDR3 amino acids: CASSLGQNYGCTF. The CDR3 coding sequence is TGTGCCAGCAGCTTAGGCCAGAACTATGGCTGCACCTTC.

The rearrangement links TRBV4-1 to TRBJ2-2, with D possibly matching TRBD2 (5 bases). The germline CDR1 and CDR2 sequences are MGHRA and YSYEKL. This CDR3 comprises 15 residues. V dropped 0 bases and J dropped 4 bases, with 9 bases sitting between them. The CDR3 DNA is TGCGCCAGCAGCCAAGAGGTAGCGATCACCGGGGAGCTGTTTTTT. It codes for CASSQEVAITGELFF.

Remarks on this clone: Given the absence of the conserved phenylalanine or tryptophan at the CDR3 end, a read error is likely. The CDR3 loop reads CASSSWGQGSYEQYL. The CDR3 DNA reads TGTGCCAGCAGTTCCTGGGGACAGGGATCCTATGAGCAGTACCTC. This chain links TRBV27 with TRBJ2-7; TRBD1 agrees at 9 bases. The V gene's germline CDR1 is MNHEY and CDR2 SMNVEV (reference sequence). This CDR3 has 15 residues.

The chain joins TRBV5-1 to TRBJ2-7; 9 bases agree with TRBD2. The V segment lost 1 base and the J segment 4 bases; nucleotides outside the gene matches: 3. The CDR3 is made up of 14 amino acids. The germline V gene encodes CDR1 SGHRS and CDR2 YFSETQ. The CDR3 DNA reads as TGCGCCAGCAGCTTGTCACTAGCGGGTTACGAGCAGTACTTC. This codes for CASSLSLAGYEQYF.

This clone was seen ten or more times. The rearrangement joins TRBV4-2 to TRBJ2-7, with 9 bases aligning to TRBD2. V was pared by 1 base and J by 5 bases, with 9 bases of the junction left unmatched. Germline lookup yields CDR1 LGHNA and CDR2 YNFKEQ. There are 16 residues in the CDR3. CDR3: CASSQGASGALDEQYF. DNA for the CDR3: TGTGCCAGCAGCCAAGGAGCTAGCGGGGCCCTGGACGAGCAGTACTTC.

In nucleotides, the CDR3 is TGTGCCAGCAGTGAATCGCTTGGCAGCCTCTGTGGCTACACCTTC. The encoded protein is CASSESLGSLCGYTF. This chain uses TRBV6-1 with TRBJ1-2; unclear D gene. CDR3 length: 15 residues. V was shortened by 2 bases and J by 7 bases, with 17 bases between the two germline ends. Germline V lookup: CDR1 MNHNS, CDR2 SASEGT.

V and J are TRBV6-1 and TRBJ2-7, with D possibly matching TRBD1 (7 bases). V was trimmed by 7 bases and J by 2 bases, leaving 18 bases between them. This CDR3 contains 15 residues. Germline CDR1 MNHNS, CDR2 SASEGT. CDR3 sequence: CASTDAGQRPYEQYF. DNA for the CDR3: TGTGCCAGCACTGACGCGGGACAGCGCCCCTACGAGCAGTACTTC.

This clone was seen many times. This chain joins TRBV7-6 and TRBJ1-4; TRBD1 matches at 11 bases. Unmatched junction bases numbered 12, after V lost 5 bases and J lost 13 bases. CDR3 length: 15 residues. The V gene's germline CDR1 is SGHVS and CDR2 FNYEAQ. The CDR3 nucleotides are TGTGCCAGCAGCCCAAGGGACAGGGGGATCGTTAGACTGTTTTTT. Translation gives CASSPRDRGIVRLFF.

The V and J genes are TRBV19 and TRBJ1-2; possibly TRBD1 for D (5 bases). Trimming stripped 9 bases from V and 2 bases from J, with 13 bases between. This CDR3 comprises 13 residues. Germline values: CDR1 LNHDA, CDR2 SQIVND (reference sequence). CDR3 nucleotide sequence: TGTGCCAGCATGGGGGGTGACAACTATGGCTACACCTTC. Translation: CASMGGDNYGYTF.

This clone has at least ten counts. The J gene is TRBJ2-5, the V gene TRBV10-3, with 7 nucleotides matching TRBD2. Germline V gives CDR1 ENHRY, CDR2 SYGVKD. The CDR3 loop spans 15 amino acids. The ends lost 0 bases at V and 4 bases at J; junction bases unmatched: 5. In DNA, the CDR3 is TGTGCCATCAGTGAGTCCGCGGGAGAGGTAGAGACCCAGTACTTC. Translation gives CAISESAGEVETQYF.